This T cell receptor (beta chain) is drawn from a study of human T cells and chemical hapten exposure. As to this clonotype: Its antigen is not known.

TCRdb analysed the RACE reads with MiXCR anew, one entry per CDR3 protein. The sample shows fewer than 150,000 distinct CDR3 sequences, roughly an eighth of them seen only once. The time point was: patch test 1, 2 weeks after DPC sensitization. Treatment described: therapeutic diphenylcyclopropenone sensitization with weekly scalp DPC. Study outcomes and limitations: PT1 expanded TCR counts and patch test score were linked, and their correlation was positive.

Trimming stripped 6 bases from V and 2 bases from J, with 14 bases between. Germline loops: CDR1 MGHRA, CDR2 YSYEKL. The CDR3 runs to 14 residues. Sample: whole blood, taken in connection with sensitization to the hapten diphenylcyclopropenone (DPC). The receptor comes from a man aged 18 to 30 with alopecia areata. Some clones in this sample may be carry-over from other donors' samples. The chain is built from TRBV4-1 and TRBJ2-7; weak D call: TRBD1 (5 bases). The CDR3 coding sequence is TGCGCCAGCAGTCACCCCTTGACAGCCTACGAGCAGTACTTC. Translated, it gives CASSHPLTAYEQYF.